Below are 29 T cell receptor beta chains sequenced from a single sample in a study of shared clonotypes between healthy human individuals. Profiling relied on immunoSEQ multiplex PCR, and the TCRdb table lists in-frame clones only, not all of them. The data hold some 2,100,000 clones, with roughly 95% observed a single time. The specimen sequenced was naive CD4+ T cells sorted from blood. Subset defined: CD45RA+ positively selected. The receptors were gathered from a man in his late teens or twenties in good health.

The rearrangement joins TRBV7-2 to TRBJ2-5; no reliable D call. CDR1 and CDR2 from the germline V gene are SGHTA and FQGNSA. The V end lost 1 base, the J end lost 2 bases, and 11 bases lay between the germline ends. The CDR3 sequence is 15 residues long. The CDR3 nucleotides read TGTGCCAGCAGCTTAGTCTTCCCAGCTCAAGAGACCCAGTACTTC. Translation: CASSLVFPAQETQYF.

Worth noting for this clone: The same CDR3 is also encoded by other DNA sequences in this sample. This chain links TRBV7-8 with TRBJ2-7; no clear D. V gave up 2 bases and J gave up 4 bases, with 6 bases separating them. In germline, CDR1 is SGHVS, CDR2 FQNEAQ. CDR3 length: 12 residues. The CDR3 coding sequence is TGTGCCAGCAGCTTACGCGGTTACGAGCAGTACTTC. This translates into CASSLRGYEQYF. The whole variable domain, remainder taken from reference TRBV7-8 and TRBJ2-7, is GAGVSQSPRYKVAKRGQDVALRCDPISGHVSLFWYQQALGQGPEFLTYFQNEAQLDKSGLPSDRFFAERPEGSVSTLKIQRTQQEDSAVYLCASSLRGYEQYFGPGTRLTVT.

The chain couples TRBV28 to TRBJ1-2; D gene unclear. The V end was cut by 3 bases, the J end by 7 bases, with 15 bases between. This CDR3 contains 14 residues. CDR1 and CDR2 (germline): MDHEN, SYDVKM. The CDR3 DNA reads as TGTGCCAGCAGTTTGGAGAGCAGCCCAAGTGGCTACACCTTC. Amino acid sequence: CASSLESSPSGYTF.

The V gene is TRBV5-1, the J gene TRBJ2-1; 8 bases line up with TRBD2. The trim removed 3 bases at V and 12 bases at J, leaving 17 bases unmatched. The CDR3 runs to 16 residues. Germline V gives CDR1 SGHRS, CDR2 YFSETQ. CDR3 in amino acids: CASSSFRGGPSGWQFF. Here the CDR3 DNA reads TGCGCCAGCAGCTCCTTTCGCGGGGGGCCATCTGGATGGCAGTTCTTC.

CDR3 residues: CSATYTYGYTF. The CDR3 DNA sequence: TGCAGTGCTACTTATACCTATGGCTACACCTTC. V is TRBV20-1 and J is TRBJ1-2; D unresolved. The V and J ends lost 4 bases and 4 bases respectively, with 7 bases between them. This CDR3 has 11 residues. Per germline, CDR1 DFQATT and CDR2 SNEGSKA (reference sequence).

The rearrangement uses TRBV7-6 and TRBJ1-2, with TRBD1 as a possible D gene (6 bases). Germline CDR1 reads SGHVS; CDR2 reads FNYEAQ. The CDR3 loop spans 14 amino acids. Trimming removed 5 bases from V and 4 bases from J, with 14 bases in between. CDR3 DNA sequence: TGTGCCAGCAGCCCGATGACAGGTCCCTATGGCTACACCTTC. As protein: CASSPMTGPYGYTF. Drawing the rest from reference TRBV7-6 and TRBJ1-2, the complete variable domain is GAGVSQSPRYKVTKRGQDVALRCDPISGHVSLYWYRQALGQGPEFLTYFNYEAQQDKSGLPNDRFSAERPEGSISTLTIQRTEQRDSAMYRCASSPMTGPYGYTFGSGTRLTVV.

This rearrangement joins TRBV30 to TRBJ1-1; D not resolved. The CDR3 loop spans 11 amino acids. CDR1 is GTSNPN and CDR2 is SVGIG in the germline V gene (reference sequence). The V and J ends lost 8 bases and 8 bases respectively, with 15 bases between them. The CDR3 loop is CAVKGFTEAFF. The CDR3 nucleotides are TGTGCCGTCAAGGGTTTTACCGAAGCTTTCTTT.

The chain joins TRBV29-1 to TRBJ2-7, with TRBD2 matching over 8 bases. The CDR3 is made up of 15 amino acids. From germline, CDR1 is SQVTM and CDR2 ANQGSEA. J gave up 0 bases and V 2 bases, and 6 bases lay outside the gene matches. The CDR3 sequence: CSVELDGGDSYEQYF. The CDR3 DNA sequence: TGCAGCGTTGAACTCGACGGGGGGGACTCCTACGAGCAGTACTTC.

This clone was counted a single time. The chain is built from TRBV9 and TRBJ2-3; D possibly corresponds to TRBD2 (6 bases). The V end was cut by 2 bases, the J end by 4 bases, with 17 bases between. The CDR3 is 16 amino acids. Looked up from germline, CDR1 is SGDLS and CDR2 is YYNGEE. Here the CDR3 DNA reads TGTGCCAGCAGCGTGGGAGGCCTGTTAGGCGCAGATACGCAGTATTTT. Its translation: CASSVGGLLGADTQYF.

In its sample, this clone was seen once. Germline is not matched at one junction end, which may reflect a read error. V usage is TRBV5-1 and J usage is TRBJ2-7, with D tentatively TRBD2 (5 bases). Germline CDR1 is SGHRS and CDR2 is YFSETQ. The CDR3 is 13 amino acids. The CDR3 sequence is CASSLEDSYQQYF. As DNA, the CDR3 is TGCGCCAGCAGCTTGGAGGACTCCTACCAGCAGTACTTC.

Concerning this clone itself: The junction differs from germline at one of its ends, possibly a read error. The chain recombines TRBV7-7 with TRBJ2-3, with 12 bases identical to TRBD2. CDR3 length: 15 amino acids. The germline gives CDR1 SSHAT, CDR2 FNYEAQ (reference sequence). This chain's CDR3 is CASSSRLAGADTQYF. CDR3 coding DNA: TGTGCTAGCAGCTCCCGACTAGCGGGGGCGGATACGCAGTATTTT.

CDR3 residues: CASSPRWGGYTF. The CDR3 DNA follows: TGTGCCAGCAGCCCCAGATGGGGTGGCTACACCTTC. The rearrangement links TRBV7-8 to TRBJ1-2; D unresolved. This CDR3 has 12 amino acids. Trimming pared 5 bases from V and 7 bases from J, leaving 11 bases between. Germline CDR1 and CDR2: SGHVS and FQNEAQ.

CDR3 DNA sequence: TGTGCCAGCAGCTCCACACTGAACACTGAAGCTTTCTTT. Protein product: CASSSTLNTEAFF. This sequence joins TRBV11-2 and TRBJ1-1; D call uncertain. The CDR3 is 13 residues long. The ends were cut back, 4 bases at V and 0 bases at J, with 6 bases in the middle. Per the germline V gene, CDR1 is SGHAT and CDR2 is FQNNGV. The whole variable domain, remainder taken from reference TRBV11-2 and TRBJ1-1, is EAGVAQSPRYKIIEKRQSVAFWCNPISGHATLYWYQQILGQGPKLLIQFQNNGVVDDSQLPKDRFSAERLKGVDSTLKIQPAKLEDSAVYLCASSSTLNTEAFFGQGTRLTVV.

The genes are TRBV28 and TRBJ1-1; 7 bases fit TRBD1. The germline gives CDR1 MDHEN, CDR2 SYDVKM. V lost 5 bases, J lost 3 bases, and 15 bases stayed unmatched. This CDR3 is built from 17 residues. CDR3 coding DNA: TGTGCCAGCAGTCGGCAGGGGGTTTGGTTTAGGGACACTGAAGCTTTCTTT. Its protein product is CASSRQGVWFRDTEAFF.

As for this clone: This sample includes further DNA sequences coding for the same CDR3. The V gene is TRBV7-8, the J gene TRBJ1-2; 8 nucleotides line up with TRBD1. The CDR3 totals 13 residues. Trimming cost V 5 bases and J 5 bases; bases outside gene matches: 4. CDR1 and CDR2 (germline): SGHVS, FQNEAQ. The chain's CDR3 is CASSPRQGYGYTF. The CDR3 nucleotides read TGTGCCAGCAGCCCAAGACAGGGGTATGGCTACACCTTC.

The CDR3 sequence: CAISRLATTTDTQYF. CDR3 nucleotides: TGTGCCATCAGTCGACTAGCGACGACGACAGATACGCAGTATTTT. The chain is built from TRBV10-3 and TRBJ2-3; the match to TRBD2 covers 8 bases. Looked up from germline, CDR1 is ENHRY and CDR2 is SYGVKD. V gave up 5 bases and J gave up 3 bases; unmatched junction bases: 7. The CDR3 loop spans 15 amino acids.

Points on this clone: This sample also contains other DNA sequences that code for the same CDR3. The chain recombines TRBV6-6 with TRBJ2-7; D gene unclear. Germline CDR1 and CDR2: MNHNY and SVGAGI (reference sequence). The CDR3 runs 14 residues. Trimming took 3 bases from V and 2 from J, leaving 11 bases between them. Here the CDR3 reads CASSYGVSTYEQYF. CDR3 DNA: TGTGCCAGCAGTTATGGAGTCAGTACCTACGAGCAGTACTTC.

The genes are TRBV20-1 and TRBJ1-2; the D is unclear. V lost 3 bases and J 9 bases, leaving 11 bases between the germline ends. CDR3 size: 11 residues. CDR1 is DFQATT and CDR2 is SNEGSKA in the germline V gene (reference sequence). DNA of the CDR3: TGCAGTGCTAGTTTCGGTCAACGCTACACCTTC. It yields the protein CSASFGQRYTF.

V gene TRBV18 combines with J gene TRBJ1-1; maybe TRBD1 (5 bases). Trimming shortened V by 3 bases and J by 5 bases, and 16 bases separated the two germline ends. Germline values: CDR1 KGHSH, CDR2 LQKENI. This CDR3 has 15 residues. The CDR3 DNA is TGTGCCAGCTCACCCTTGGGCAGGGATGGGACTGAAGCTTTCTTT. Translated, it gives CASSPLGRDGTEAFF.

V gene TRBV4-1 combines with J gene TRBJ2-1, with D possibly being TRBD2 (6 bases). Germline V CDR1 and CDR2: MGHRA, YSYEKL. Between the trimmed V and J ends, which lost 1 base and 0 bases, there was a span of 13 bases. The CDR3 has 17 amino acids. CDR3 sequence reads: CASSQGRLGSSYNEQFF. The CDR3 nucleotides read TGCGCCAGCAGCCAAGGCCGACTAGGAAGCTCCTACAATGAGCAGTTCTTC.

V gene TRBV7-2 combines with J gene TRBJ2-7; D might be TRBD1 or TRBD2, each matching 5 bases. Per the germline V gene, CDR1 is SGHTA and CDR2 is FQGNSA. The CDR3 spans 15 residues. The germline V and J ends were trimmed by 5 bases and 2 bases, with 16 bases remaining between them. The CDR3 loop reads CASSPTGTSTYEQYF. The CDR3 DNA reads TGTGCCAGCAGCCCGACCGGGACGTCCACCTACGAGCAGTACTTC.

The V gene is TRBV28, the J gene TRBJ2-2, with 9 positions matching TRBD1. Germline V lookup: CDR1 MDHEN, CDR2 SYDVKM. The CDR3 covers 14 residues. Trimming took 7 bases from V and 6 from J; bases not matched to a gene: 6. CDR3 DNA: TGTGCCAGCATGGATAGACAGGGGGCCGGGGAGCTGTTTTTT. Protein product: CASMDRQGAGELFF. Supplemented by reference TRBV28 and TRBJ2-2, the full variable domain reads DVKVTQSSRYLVKRTGEKVFLECVQDMDHENMFWYRQDPGLGLRLIYFSYDVKMKEKGDIPEGYSVSREKKERFSLILESASTNQTSMYLCASMDRQGAGELFFGEGSRLTVL.

J is TRBJ2-5 and V is TRBV4-2; D is perhaps TRBD1 (5 bases). Trimming left V 5 bases short and J 5 bases short, with 21 bases between. The CDR3 has 16 amino acids. Germline CDR1 and CDR2: LGHNA and YNFKEQ. Here the CDR3 DNA reads TGTGCCAGCAGCTTAGAAGCCGGTCGTGGGGCGGAGACCCAGTACTTC. This encodes CASSLEAGRGAETQYF.

This chain connects TRBV5-5 to TRBJ1-4, with TRBD1 identical over 8 bases. The ends lost 3 bases at V and 7 bases at J; junction bases unmatched: 8. Germline CDR1 SGHKS, CDR2 YYEKEE (reference sequence). This CDR3 has 15 residues. The CDR3 reads CASSYDRGKGEKLFF. The DNA for the CDR3 is TGTGCCAGCAGCTACGACAGGGGCAAGGGTGAAAAACTGTTTTTT.

This clone occurred once. This chain connects TRBV5-1 to TRBJ2-6; 9 bases line up with TRBD2. V gave up 0 bases and J gave up 2 bases; unmatched junction bases: 3. CDR1 and CDR2 (germline): SGHRS, YFSETQ. This CDR3 has 17 residues. CDR3 bases: TGCGCCAGCAGCTTGGGAGTAGCGGGGGCTGGGGCCAACGTCCTGACTTTC. This encodes CASSLGVAGAGANVLTF.

With regard to this clone: Other DNA sequences in this sample translate to the same CDR3. The V call is TRBV7-2, the J call TRBJ1-2; 12 bases agree with TRBD1. V lost 3 bases, J lost 7 bases, and 3 bases stayed unmatched. Per germline, CDR1 SGHTA and CDR2 FQGNSA. The CDR3 runs to 14 residues. CDR3 DNA: TGTGCCAGCAGCTTGGGACAGGGGGCAGGTGGCTACACCTTC. Translating gives CASSLGQGAGGYTF.

CDR3 residues: CASSPGQTGKHSYTF. CDR3 in DNA: TGCGCCAGCAGCCCCGGTCAGACAGGGAAGCATAGCTACACCTTC. The chain is built from TRBV5-1 and TRBJ1-2, with 7 positions matching TRBD1. CDR3 size: 15 residues. V lost 4 bases, J lost 9 bases, and 15 bases stayed unmatched. Germline lookup yields CDR1 SGHRS and CDR2 YFSETQ.

The chain recombines TRBV18 with TRBJ2-5; tentatively, D is TRBD2 (6 bases). CDR1 is KGHSH, CDR2 LQKENI, per germline. Trimming removed 1 base at V and 5 bases at J, with 11 bases between. This CDR3 comprises 14 residues. The CDR3 region is CASSPHGGAETQYF. The DNA of the CDR3 is TGTGCCAGCTCACCACACGGGGGAGCGGAGACCCAGTACTTC.

J is TRBJ2-7 and V is TRBV7-2, with 12 bases fitting TRBD1. This CDR3 comprises 15 residues. Per the germline V gene, CDR1 is SGHTA and CDR2 is FQGNSA. Losses at the gene ends were 2 bases for V and 5 bases for J; bases not matched to a gene: 4. The DNA of the CDR3 is TGTGCCAGCAGCTTAACCGGGACAGGGGGCGACGAGCAGTACTTC. Translating it yields CASSLTGTGGDEQYF. The full variable domain, with the rest looked up from reference TRBV7-2 and TRBJ2-7, is GAGVSQSPSNKVTEKGKDVELRCDPISGHTALYWYRQSLGQGLEFLIYFQGNSAPDKSGLPSDRFSAERTGGSVSTLTIQRTQQEDSAVYLCASSLTGTGGDEQYFGPGTRLTVT.